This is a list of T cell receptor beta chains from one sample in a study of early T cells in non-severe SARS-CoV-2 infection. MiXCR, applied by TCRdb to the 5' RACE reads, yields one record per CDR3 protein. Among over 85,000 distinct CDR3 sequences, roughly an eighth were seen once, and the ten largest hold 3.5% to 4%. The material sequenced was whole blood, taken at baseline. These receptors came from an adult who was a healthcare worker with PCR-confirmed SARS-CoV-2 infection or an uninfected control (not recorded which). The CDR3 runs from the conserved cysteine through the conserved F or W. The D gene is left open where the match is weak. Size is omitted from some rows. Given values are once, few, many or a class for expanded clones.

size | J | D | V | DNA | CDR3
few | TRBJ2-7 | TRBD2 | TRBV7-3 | TGTGCCAGCAGCCGAGGGGAGGGGCTAGCCTACGAGCAGTACTTC | CASSRGEGLAYEQYF
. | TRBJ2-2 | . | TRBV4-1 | TGCGCCAGCAGCTGGCTAAGGCCCGGGGAGCTGTTTTTT | CASSWLRPGELFF
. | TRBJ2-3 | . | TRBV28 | TGTGCCAGCAGTTCGGGACCCCGAGGAGGGGATACGCAGTATTTT | CASSSGPRGGDTQYF
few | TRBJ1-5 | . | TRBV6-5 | TGTGCCAGCAGTTATTCGGGGGTCAATCAGCCCCAGCATTTT | CASSYSGVNQPQHF
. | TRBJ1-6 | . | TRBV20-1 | TGCAGTGCTAGAGATTCTGGCGGGTCCTATTCACCCCTCCACTTT | CSARDSGGSYSPLHF
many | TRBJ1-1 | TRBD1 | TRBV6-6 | TGTGCCAGCAGTTACGGGGACAGGTCCCCTTGGGCTGAAGCTTTCTTT | CASSYGDRSPWAEAFF
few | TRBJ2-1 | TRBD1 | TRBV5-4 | TGTGCCAGCAGCGTAAAGACAGGGGGCAATGAGCAGTTCTTC | CASSVKTGGNEQFF
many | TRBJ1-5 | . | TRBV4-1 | TGCGCCAGCAGCCAAGATGAATTCAGCAATCAGCCCCAGCATTTT | CASSQDEFSNQPQHF
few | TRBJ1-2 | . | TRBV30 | TGTGCCTGGAGTGTAATGGGGAGATATACTTATGGCTACACCTTC | CAWSVMGRYTYGYTF
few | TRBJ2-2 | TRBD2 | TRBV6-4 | TGTGCCAGACTAGCGGGAGATCCAGACGGGGAGCTGTTTTTT | CARLAGDPDGELFF
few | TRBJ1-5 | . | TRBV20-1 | TGCAGTGCTCAGCCTCTTAGCAATCAGCCCCAGCATTTT | CSAQPLSNQPQHF
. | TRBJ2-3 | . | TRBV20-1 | TGCAGTGCTAGGAGCACAGATACGCAGTATTTT | CSARSTDTQYF
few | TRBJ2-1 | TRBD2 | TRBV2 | TGTGCCAGAGGGACTAGCGCGGACAATGAGCAGTTCTTC | CARGTSADNEQFF
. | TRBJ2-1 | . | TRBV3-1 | TGTGCCAGCAGCCAATTAACTGGGCCTAGTAAACATCGCGATGAGCAGTTCTTC | CASSQLTGPSKHRDEQFF
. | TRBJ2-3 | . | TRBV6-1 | TGTGCCAGCAGATACGAGTTGAGCGGCACAAAGGGAGATACGCAGTATTTT | CASRYELSGTKGDTQYF